This TCR beta chain was observed in a study of Graves' ophthalmopathy and Graves' hyperthyroidism. Orbital computed tomography and thyroid ultrasound, along with TRAb, serum thyroxine and clinical symptoms, underpinned diagnosis. The starting material, about 9.5 ml of fresh peripheral blood, provided the PBMCs. Amplification from RNA transcripts yielded the TCR beta CDR3 regions. A first-round RT-PCR used HTBI primers, followed by a second-round multiplex PCR. TCRdb re-called the multiplex PCR reads through MiXCR, storing one row per CDR3 protein. Among 350,000 or so distinct CDR3 sequences listed, 17% were seen once. This clonotype was counted ten times or more. Its antigen is unknown. V was shortened by 3 bases and J by 3 bases, with 8 bases between the two germline ends. The germline CDR1 and CDR2 sequences are SNHLY and FYNNEI. The CDR3 extends over 13 amino acids. Overall study findings and caveats: A 13-signature model separated ophthalmopathy from stable hyperthyroidism, reaching about 88% sensitivity and less than 82% specificity cross-validated. Among expanded thyroid clonotypes above 0.001 frequency, most also occurred in blood.

This chain joins TRBV2 and TRBJ1-2; D is uncertain. Specimen: peripheral blood. The receptor was derived from an adult man with Graves' ophthalmopathy. The CDR3 region has the DNA TGTGCCAGCAGTGAGCGGAGAGACTATGGCTACACCTTC. Protein sequence: CASSERRDYGYTF.